Detailed here is one TCR beta chain. The sample is drawn from a study of T cell responses to AZD1222 COVID-19 vaccine. Sequenced by immunoSEQ multiplex PCR; TCRdb stores in-frame clones only, minus some. The profile shows about 220,000 clones, around 93% of them singletons. Per the germline V gene, CDR1 is SGHNT and CDR2 is YYREEE (reference sequence). Germline trimming cut 6 bases from V and 7 bases from J; bases unmatched to any gene: 20. This CDR3 is 19 amino acids long. Sequencing was performed on peripheral blood, taken on day 0 of MenACWY control vaccination. This TCR came from an adult in good health. The rearrangement uses TRBV5-4 and TRBJ2-1, with 12 bases aligning to TRBD2. CDR3 residues: CASIGPTSGGDVVRNEQFF. CDR3 nucleotide sequence: TGTGCCAGCATCGGGCCGACTAGCGGGGGTGACGTCGTGAGGAATGAGCAGTTCTTC.